This is a list of T cell receptor beta chains from one sample in a study of T cells in Graves' hyperthyroidism and ophthalmopathy. One entry per CDR3 protein, called by TCRdb with MiXCR from the multiplex PCR reads. The sample has roughly 580,000 distinct CDR3 sequences, roughly 50% seen once. The sequenced sample consisted of peripheral blood or thyroid tissue (not recorded which). These TCRs come from a young woman with Graves' hyperthyroidism. Both conserved end residues are part of each CDR3. Each record gives: J gene, D gene, V gene, clone size, CDR3 DNA, CDR3 protein. A D gene is named only where the DNA matches it firmly. Rows give clone size only sometimes, using once, few, many, or a class for an expanded clone.

TRBJ2-2	NA	TRBV20-1	NA	TGCAGTGCTACGAAAATGACAGGTGTGACCGGGGAGCTGTTTTTT	CSATKMTGVTGELFF
TRBJ1-3	NA	TRBV5-1	NA	TGCGCCAGCAGCCGACTAGGGGTTGTAGCTGGAAACACCATATATTTT	CASSRLGVVAGNTIYF
TRBJ1-2	TRBD1	TRBV7-8	many	TGTGCCAGCAGCTTGGACAGGGGTAGCGGCTACACCTTC	CASSLDRGSGYTF
TRBJ2-7	NA	TRBV7-2	few	TGTGCCAGCAGCTTACCAGCCTGGGAGGTGGAGCAGTACTTC	CASSLPAWEVEQYF
TRBJ2-5	NA	TRBV2	many	TGTGCCAGCTCAGTTAAAGAGACCCAGTACTTC	CASSVKETQYF
TRBJ1-5	NA	TRBV2	NA	TGTGCCAGCAGTCAAGGCCCCCAGCATTTT	CASSQGPQHF
TRBJ2-5	NA	TRBV6-6	NA	TGTGCCAGCAGGCCTATGGCGATAGAGACCCAGTACTTC	CASRPMAIETQYF
TRBJ2-7	NA	TRBV7-2	NA	TGTGCCAGCACCTTAATGATTAGCGGTGGGGAGCAGTACTTC	CASTLMISGGEQYF
TRBJ2-7	TRBD1	TRBV20-1	NA	TGCAGTGCTAGGGGACAGGGTCGGACCAACTACGAGCAGTACTTC	CSARGQGRTNYEQYF
TRBJ1-1	NA	TRBV10-3	NA	TGTGCCATCAGCGTAGTTACGGGCACTGAAGCTTTCTTT	CAISVVTGTEAFF
TRBJ1-4	TRBD1	TRBV5-1	many	TGCGCCAGCAGCTGGACAGGGAGAGCTGAAAAACTGTTTTTT	CASSWTGRAEKLFF
TRBJ1-2	NA	TRBV7-9	few	TGTGCCAGCAGCCGCGACAGCGGGTTGTCCTATGGCTACACCTTC	CASSRDSGLSYGYTF
TRBJ2-7	NA	TRBV20-1	few	TGCAGTGCTAGAGATGCAGACTCATTGGACGAGCAGTACTTC	CSARDADSLDEQYF
TRBJ2-5	TRBD1	TRBV29-1	NA	TGCAGCGTGCGAACGGACAGGGGACAAGAGACCCAGTACTTC	CSVRTDRGQETQYF
TRBJ1-1	NA	TRBV2	many	TGTGCCAGCATCGGCAGCACTGAAGCTTTCTTT	CASIGSTEAFF
TRBJ2-5	NA	TRBV7-2	NA	TGTGCCAGCAGCTTAGGAGTCACGTACCAAGAGACCCAGTACTTC	CASSLGVTYQETQYF
TRBJ1-5	TRBD1	TRBV4-2	NA	TGTGCCAGCAGCCAGAGGACAGGGGATATTCAGCCCCAGCATTTT	CASSQRTGDIQPQHF
TRBJ1-2	NA	TRBV2	NA	TGTGCCAGCAGTGAAGCAGGGAGTGGCTACACCTTC	CASSEAGSGYTF
TRBJ1-3	TRBD1	TRBV2	NA	TGTGCCAGCAGTTCCTGGGGACAGGGCCTTTCTGGAAACACCATATATTTT	CASSSWGQGLSGNTIYF
TRBJ2-7	NA	TRBV19	NA	TGTGCCAGTAGTGTGACAGGTAGATCCTACGAGCAGTACTTC	CASSVTGRSYEQYF
TRBJ1-2	NA	TRBV7-2	NA	TGTGCCAGCAGCCCCGACATGAGTGGCTACACCTTC	CASSPDMSGYTF
TRBJ2-7	NA	TRBV10-3	NA	TGTGCCATCAGTGCTAGATCGACCCTAGAGGACGAGCAGTACTTC	CAISARSTLEDEQYF
TRBJ2-7	NA	TRBV12-3/TRBV12-4	once	TGTGCCAGCAGTTTCGGGTCGACAAGTTACGAGCAGTACTTC	CASSFGSTSYEQYF
TRBJ2-7	NA	TRBV20-1	NA	TGCAGTGCTAGTCCGGCTCCAACCGGTCTCTACGAGCAGTACTTC	CSASPAPTGLYEQYF
TRBJ1-3	NA	TRBV29-1	NA	TGCAGCGTTGGAGGACGGAACTCTGGAAACACCATATATTTT	CSVGGRNSGNTIYF
TRBJ2-3	NA	TRBV29-1	few	TGCAGCGTTGTAGCCAGGGGGGTCACAGATACGCAGTATTTT	CSVVARGVTDTQYF
TRBJ2-7	TRBD2	TRBV9	NA	TGTGCCAGCAGCGTAGGAGGTAGCGGGAGCTCCTACGAGCAGTACTTC	CASSVGGSGSSYEQYF
TRBJ1-1	TRBD1	TRBV29-1	once	TGCAGCGTTGTCCCGGGACAGGGGGGCACTGAAGCTTTCTTT	CSVVPGQGGTEAFF
TRBJ1-6	NA	TRBV10-3	NA	TGTGCCAGCAGTGAAAATTTGGATTCACCCCTCCACTTT	CASSENLDSPLHF
TRBJ1-1	NA	TRBV2	NA	TGTGCCAGCAGTGAAAATTTTGAAGCTTTCTTT	CASSENFEAFF
TRBJ1-2	TRBD1	TRBV29-1	many	TGCAGCGTTGATTACAGGGGAAGCTATGGCTACACCTTC	CSVDYRGSYGYTF
TRBJ1-5	TRBD1	TRBV2	many	TGTGCCAGCACTGCCGGGACAGGGAATCGGCCCCAGCATTTT	CASTAGTGNRPQHF
TRBJ2-6	NA	TRBV19	NA	TGTGCCAGTAGTATACGAGGTATTACCTCTGGGGCCAACGTCCTGACTTTC	CASSIRGITSGANVLTF
TRBJ2-7	NA	TRBV11-3	NA	TGTGCCAGCAGCTCAGCAGGGAGCTCCCACGAGCAGTACTTC	CASSSAGSSHEQYF
TRBJ1-1	NA	TRBV7-8	NA	TGTGCCAGCAGCTTTTCTGGCCGAGGGAACACTGAAGCTTTCTTT	CASSFSGRGNTEAFF
TRBJ1-5	TRBD1	TRBV24-1	NA	TGTGCCACCAGTGATTCGTCAGGGGGACAGGAGCATTTT	CATSDSSGGQEHF
TRBJ1-5	NA	TRBV7-8	NA	TGTGCCAGCAGATCTCGTTTCGTGTTTCGCAATCAGCCCCAGCATTTT	CASRSRFVFRNQPQHF
TRBJ1-4	NA	TRBV10-3	few	TGTGCCAGCAGCGTCTCAGGGACGGCTGAAAAACTGTTTTTT	CASSVSGTAEKLFF
TRBJ1-4	NA	TRBV20-1	few	TGCAGTGCTATTTCGGCAGGGAGTGAAAAACTGTTTTTT	CSAISAGSEKLFF
TRBJ1-2	NA	TRBV2	many	TGTGCCAGCAGCGTTACCCAGGGTGACGGCTACACCTTC	CASSVTQGDGYTF
TRBJ2-5	NA	TRBV5-6	few	TGTGCCACCAGTGACCCCCAAGAGACCCAGTACTTC	CATSDPQETQYF
TRBJ1-1	NA	TRBV7-8	NA	TGTGCCAGCAGCCTATCTCTGGGGTCGACTGAAGCTTTCTTT	CASSLSLGSTEAFF
TRBJ1-5	NA	TRBV5-1	few	TGCGCCAGCAGCTTAGGTGAAGGCAATCAGCCCCAGCATTTT	CASSLGEGNQPQHF
TRBJ2-7	NA	TRBV7-9	NA	TGTGCCAGCAGGGAAGGACTATCTGAGCAGTACTTC	CASREGLSEQYF
TRBJ2-7	NA	TRBV7-2	once	TGCGCCAGCAGCCAAACCACGAGAAGCTCCTACGAGCAGTACTTC	CASSQTTRSSYEQYF
TRBJ1-2	TRBD1	TRBV7-2	NA	TGTGCCAGCAGCTTATCTAGGGCAGGGGGCTATGGCTACACCTTC	CASSLSRAGGYGYTF
TRBJ2-5	NA	TRBV7-2	few	TGTGCCAGCAGCTTAGAGGCCGCCGTGGAGACCCAGTACTTC	CASSLEAAVETQYF
TRBJ2-7	NA	TRBV7-2	few	TGTGCCAGCAGCTTAGGTATAGGGGCCGAGCAGTACTTC	CASSLGIGAEQYF
TRBJ1-2	NA	TRBV7-9	many	TGTGCCAGCAGCTTAACGGGAATCGGCTACACCTTC	CASSLTGIGYTF